This T cell receptor beta chain was identified in a study of blood T cell repertoires in COVID-19. Study in general: Sources were T cells, B-cell-depleted T cells, or PBMCs; the material itself was cDNA or gDNA.

Germline loops: CDR1 KGHSH, CDR2 LQKENI. The ends were cut back, 3 bases at V and 9 bases at J, with 11 bases in the middle. The CDR3 consists of 12 residues. Authors' data handling: Amplification from reference gene primers served as the basis for estimated nucleated cell counts. The assay was immunoSEQ multiplex PCR, and TCRdb's table has in-frame clones only and misses some. V, J and clone size reflect that table, while D and trimming were determined from the DNA. The profile shows 250,000 to 350,000 clones, approximately 86% of them singletons. The chain has TRBV18 and TRBJ1-1; D gene ambiguous. The sequence was obtained from a woman aged 45 to 65 who had recovered from COVID-19. Sequencing was carried out using peripheral blood. The CDR3 loop reads CASSPSEGKAFF. CDR3 sequence (DNA): TGTGCCAGCTCACCTTCGGAGGGAAAAGCTTTCTTT.